Below are 2 T cell receptor beta chains sequenced from a single sample in a study of tumor-infiltrating lymphocytes in primary liver carcinoma. Production of TCR beta cDNA used approximately 0.45 ug total RNA together with a constant-region primer. Employing slightly modified ARM-PCR, three nested multiplex PCR rounds were run, and these gave rise to the TCR beta libraries. Amplification in the first two PCR rounds was performed using TRBV1-TRBV30 forward primers and a C-beta reverse primer for around 10 cycles each. TCRdb processed the multiplex PCR reads anew with MiXCR; each CDR3 protein has one entry. Among approximately 330,000 distinct CDR3 sequences listed, about 61% were seen once. RNA isolated from unsorted whole blood supplied the blood RNA, with germline DNA also extracted. Specimen: peripheral blood. The receptors here all came from a man aged 35-49 years with primary liver carcinoma and hepatitis B virus infection.

Regarding this clonotype: A much larger clone sits a single nucleotide away, making a read error possible. V gene TRBV12-3 or TRBV12-4 combines with J gene TRBJ2-4; D not certain. This CDR3 has 17 residues. The V and J ends lost 5 bases and 7 bases respectively, with 24 bases between them. In nucleotides, the CDR3 is TGTGCCAGCAGTATTCTGCCGAGCCCACTAACCAGTAACATTCAGTACTTC. Protein: CASSILPSPLTSNIQYF.

In the case of this clonotype: This may stem from a read error, because a much larger clone lies one nucleotide away. The chain carries TRBV5-5 and TRBJ1-2; D is uncertain. The V and J ends lost 5 bases and 0 bases respectively, with 11 bases between them. This CDR3 region has 14 residues. Germline CDR1 is SGHKS and CDR2 is YYEKEE (reference sequence). CDR3 region: CASRVEGANYGYTF. The CDR3 nucleotides are TGTGCCAGCAGGGTGGAGGGAGCTAACTATGGCTACACCTTC.